These T cell receptor beta chains were read from a single sample in a study of radiation and T cells in renal cell carcinoma. Libraries were prepared by immunoSEQ multiplex PCR; TCRdb keeps only in-frame clonotypes and omits some of them. The sample yields approximately 12,000 clones, about 65% seen once. The input for sequencing was tumor tissue, taken from a patient whose treatment was nephrectomy without radiotherapy. The receptors shown here come from an elderly woman with renal cell carcinoma. Both conserved end residues are part of each CDR3. A clone size is listed for some rows: how often the clone was seen (once, few, many), or a class if it is expanded.

clone_size v_call cdr3_aa
NA TRBV2 CASSWAGATEAFF
NA TRBV6-4 CASSDSSGGVNEQFF
NA TRBV5-1 CASSLYQETQYF
NA TRBV5-1 CASSILGHQDYGYTF
NA TRBV7-2 CASSLGGTSGGALQETQYF
NA TRBV5-1 CASSLVALTGTNTEAFF
few TRBV2 CASSEMGQSNEKLFF
NA TRBV25-1 CASSDPVDRSYEQYF
NA TRBV2 CASTRGQTSYNEQFF
NA TRBV27 CASSPGPGNQPQHF
NA TRBV6-5 CASSRQNTEAFF
few TRBV10-3 CAISEERNGYTF
NA TRBV5-4 CASSDRGQGNEKLFF
NA TRBV14 CASSQRSVGETQYF